The 29 T cell receptor beta chains reported below all come from one sample, sequenced in a study of lymphopenia after photon versus proton radiotherapy. Here immunoSEQ multiplex PCR was the method, and the copy in TCRdb shows in-frame clones only, minus some. This table holds about 160,000 clones, approximately 91% found once. The sequencing here drew on peripheral blood, taken from a patient treated with photon-based radiotherapy. The receptors were sampled from a man in his forties or fifties with gastric cancer.

V gene TRBV4-2 combines with J gene TRBJ2-3; TRBD2 agrees at 10 bases. Germline CDR1 is LGHNA and CDR2 is YNFKEQ. Trimming cost V 0 bases and J 3 bases; bases outside gene matches: 6. The CDR3 is made up of 17 amino acids. The CDR3 DNA reads as TGTGCCAGCAGCCAAGATCCAGCGGGAGGGAGAACAGATACGCAGTATTTT. As protein: CASSQDPAGGRTDTQYF.

The V call is TRBV6-5, the J call TRBJ2-7, with 8 bases matching TRBD2. The CDR3 sequence is 14 residues long. The germline V gene encodes CDR1 MNHEY and CDR2 SVGAGI. Trimming took 5 bases from V and 4 from J; bases not matched to a gene: 7. CDR3 amino acids: CASSPGRGGYEQYF. In nucleotides, the CDR3 is TGTGCCAGCAGTCCCGGCCGGGGGGGGTACGAGCAGTACTTC.

V is TRBV19 and J is TRBJ2-1; D is unresolved. In germline, CDR1 is LNHDA, CDR2 SQIVND (reference sequence). V was cut by 3 bases and J by 7 bases, with 4 bases left in between. This CDR3 is 11 amino acids long. CDR3 amino acids: CASSINNEQFF. CDR3 DNA sequence: TGTGCCAGTAGTATCAATAATGAGCAGTTCTTC. The whole variable domain, filled in from reference TRBV19 and TRBJ2-1, reads DGGITQSPKYLFRKEGQNVTLSCEQNLNHDAMYWYRQDPGQGLRLIYYSQIVNDFQKGDIAEGYSVSREKKESFPLTVTSAQKNPTAFYLCASSINNEQFFGPGTRLTVL.

J is TRBJ1-1 and V is TRBV5-5, with D perhaps TRBD1 (6 bases). Germline V lookup: CDR1 SGHKS, CDR2 YYEKEE (reference sequence). Between the trimmed V and J ends, which lost 0 bases and 8 bases, there was a span of 11 bases. CDR3 length: 13 amino acids. The CDR3 here is CASSLGTALEAFF. For the CDR3, the DNA is TGTGCCAGCAGCTTGGGGACAGCCCTCGAAGCTTTCTTT.

V gene TRBV18 combines with J gene TRBJ1-1, with TRBD1 matching over 11 bases. The CDR3 consists of 17 residues. Germline-derived CDR1 and CDR2 are KGHSH and LQKENI. V was pared by 6 bases and J by 0 bases, with 9 bases of the junction left unmatched. The CDR3 is CASSPTGTGGLNTEAFF. The DNA of the CDR3 is TGTGCCAGCTCTCCAACCGGGACAGGGGGGCTGAACACTGAAGCTTTCTTT.

This sequence joins TRBV30 and TRBJ2-7; 10 nucleotides align to TRBD2. This CDR3 comprises 16 residues. Germline CDR1 GTSNPN, CDR2 SVGIG (reference sequence). V was clipped by 7 bases and J by 7 bases; unmatched bases: 19. DNA for the CDR3: TGTGCCTCCAAAGCCCCGGGGCCCGGACTAGCGGTTGAGCAGTACTTC. Its protein product is CASKAPGPGLAVEQYF.

The V gene is TRBV27, the J gene TRBJ2-7; 13 bases are shared with TRBD2. Trimming removed 6 bases from V and 2 bases from J; junction bases left unmatched: 4. This CDR3 has 15 residues. Germline CDR1 and CDR2: MNHEY and SMNVEV (reference sequence). The CDR3 spells CASSLGLAGTYEQYF. The CDR3 nucleotides read TGTGCCAGCAGCCTGGGACTAGCGGGAACCTACGAGCAGTACTTC.

The gene calls are TRBV11-3 and TRBJ1-1; D is unresolved. Germline V gene data show CDR1 as SGHNT and CDR2 as YENEEA. V was pared by 1 base and J by 6 bases, with 9 bases between. This CDR3 is 13 amino acids long. The CDR3 coding sequence is TGTGCCAGCAGCTTAGGAGGGAAGGCTGAAGCTTTCTTT. This sequence encodes CASSLGGKAEAFF.

The chain recombines TRBV12-2 with TRBJ1-2; TRBD1 reflects the table's D call only, with no check against the DNA. TRBV12-2 is a recognized pseudogene. CDR3 length: 15 residues. The CDR3 DNA reads TGTGCAAGTCGCTTAGCATTACGGGGACAGGAAGGCTACACCTTC. Protein sequence: CASRLALRGQEGYTF.

The CDR3 DNA reads TGTGCCAGCAGTTTTGGGCCAGGGGCGACCAACGTCCTGACTTTC. It is translated as CASSFGPGATNVLTF. The chain carries TRBV28 and TRBJ2-6; D possibly corresponds to TRBD1 (6 bases). The V gene lost 3 bases and the J gene lost 8 bases, with 14 bases spanning the gap. The CDR3 extends over 15 amino acids. CDR1 and CDR2 (germline): MDHEN, SYDVKM.

This rearrangement joins TRBV7-2 to TRBJ1-1, with a tentative D call TRBD1 (6 bases). The CDR3 is 14 amino acids. Trimming left V 5 bases short and J 1 base short, with 11 bases between. Germline V lookup: CDR1 SGHTA, CDR2 FQGNSA. The CDR3 loop is CASSRQTGNTEAFF. CDR3 DNA: TGTGCCAGCAGCCGGCAGACAGGGAACACTGAAGCTTTCTTT. The variable domain in full, with the rest retrieved from reference TRBV7-2 and TRBJ1-1, is GAGVSQSPSNKVTEKGKDVELRCDPISGHTALYWYRQSLGQGLEFLIYFQGNSAPDKSGLPSDRFSAERTGGSVSTLTIQRTQQEDSAVYLCASSRQTGNTEAFFGQGTRLTVV.

The chain employs TRBV7-9 and TRBJ2-5; possibly TRBD2 for D (5 bases). There are 15 residues in the CDR3. Trimming shortened V by 2 bases and J by 1 base, and 11 bases separated the two germline ends. Germline lookup yields CDR1 SEHNR and CDR2 FQNEAQ (reference sequence). CDR3 coding DNA: TGTGCCAGCAGCTTACCGGGAATCGCCCAAGAGACCCAGTACTTC. Residues: CASSLPGIAQETQYF.

CDR3 in amino acids: CATTLAGGPTDTQYF. In DNA, the CDR3 is TGTGCCACTACCCTAGCGGGAGGGCCGACAGATACGCAGTATTTT. The rearrangement uses TRBV19 and TRBJ2-3; TRBD2 matches 12 bases. This CDR3 spans 15 amino acids. CDR1 and CDR2 (germline): LNHDA, SQIVND (reference sequence). Trimming removed 10 bases from V and 3 bases from J; junction bases left unmatched: 8.

Only one count was recorded for this clone. The J gene is TRBJ2-7, the V gene TRBV5-1, with D possibly TRBD2 on 5 matching bases. Germline CDR1 and CDR2: SGHRS and YFSETQ. The V and J ends lost 3 bases and 5 bases respectively, with 9 bases between them. CDR3 size: 12 residues. The CDR3 DNA sequence: TGCGCCAGCAGCTCCCCCGGGGACGAGCAGTACTTC. Its protein is CASSSPGDEQYF.

V gene TRBV4-1 combines with J gene TRBJ2-5; D is tentatively TRBD1 or TRBD2 (6 bases each). The CDR3 sequence is 16 residues long. V lost 0 bases, J lost 5 bases, and 16 bases lay in between. Germline CDR1 MGHRA, CDR2 YSYEKL. CDR3 coding DNA: TGCGCCAGCAGCCAAGAAGCCGGGGGCATAGTGGAGACCCAGTACTTC. It encodes CASSQEAGGIVETQYF.

This clone was seen only once. This chain links TRBV7-6 with TRBJ2-3; 7 nucleotides line up with TRBD2. This CDR3 has 15 residues. J was trimmed by 5 bases and V by 2 bases; bases with no gene match: 7. Germline V gene sequence: CDR1 SGHVS, CDR2 FNYEAQ. The CDR3 region has the DNA TGTGCCAGCAGCTTACTGCCGGGGGGAGGAGATACGCAGTATTTT. Amino acids: CASSLLPGGGDTQYF.

This clone has a handful of counts. The genes are TRBV10-1 and TRBJ2-7; D ambiguous. Per germline, CDR1 WNHNN and CDR2 SYGVQD (reference sequence). Between the trimmed V and J ends, which lost 3 bases and 5 bases, there was a span of 20 bases. CDR3 length: 16 amino acids. The CDR3 coding sequence is TGCGCCAGCAGTGAAGGGCCAGGCTACCTTTACAACGAGCAGTACTTC. Translated: CASSEGPGYLYNEQYF.

The chain links TRBV19 to TRBJ2-7; 7 nucleotides align to TRBD1. Germline V gives CDR1 LNHDA, CDR2 SQIVND (reference sequence). The V and J ends lost 5 bases and 3 bases, in that order; junction bases with no gene match: 7. The CDR3 totals 14 residues. The CDR3 here is CASSVGTVGYEQYF. The CDR3 nucleotides are TGTGCCAGTAGTGTGGGGACAGTAGGCTACGAGCAGTACTTC.

This chain joins TRBV14 and TRBJ2-7; D may be TRBD1 or TRBD2 (6 bases each). Germline loops: CDR1 SGHDN, CDR2 FVKESK. V lost 1 base and J lost 6, with 13 bases in between. The CDR3 length is 14 residues. CDR3 bases: TGTGCCAGCAGCCAAGCACAGGGAGGCGGCGAGCAGTACTTC. This gives the protein CASSQAQGGGEQYF. Full variable domain (outside the CDR3, taken from reference TRBV14 and TRBJ2-7): EAGVTQFPSHSVIEKGQTVTLRCDPISGHDNLYWYRRVMGKEIKFLLHFVKESKQDESGMPNNRFLAERTGGTYSTLKVQPAELEDSGVYFCASSQAQGGGEQYFGPGTRLTVT.

The genes are TRBV7-9 and TRBJ2-7; TRBD2 is a possible D gene (6 bases). Germline CDR1 SEHNR, CDR2 FQNEAQ (reference sequence). The V end was cut by 0 bases, the J end by 6 bases, with 9 bases between. This CDR3 has 13 residues. The CDR3 region is CASSLAGGGEQYF. In nucleotides, the CDR3 is TGTGCCAGCAGCTTAGCGGGGGGTGGCGAGCAGTACTTC.

This chain links TRBV2 with TRBJ1-1; D might be TRBD1 (5 bases). Trimming took off 5 bases at V and 1 base at J, with 11 bases between the two ends. The CDR3 sequence is 14 residues long. Germline CDR1 reads SNHLY; CDR2 reads FYNNEI. CDR3 region: CASSRQFQNTEAFF. The CDR3 DNA is TGTGCCAGCAGTCGACAGTTTCAGAACACTGAAGCTTTCTTT. Full variable domain (remainder filled in from reference TRBV2 and TRBJ1-1): EPEVTQTPSHQVTQMGQEVILRCVPISNHLYFYWYRQILGQKVEFLVSFYNNEISEKSEIFDDQFSVERPDGSNFTLKIRSTKLEDSAMYFCASSRQFQNTEAFFGQGTRLTVV.

The J gene is TRBJ1-3, the V gene TRBV7-9; perhaps TRBD1 as D (6 bases). Germline V lookup: CDR1 SEHNR, CDR2 FQNEAQ (reference sequence). V dropped 5 bases and J dropped 3 bases, with 14 bases sitting between them. The length of the CDR3 is 15 residues. The CDR3 loop is CASSADTGYGNTIYF. CDR3 coding DNA: TGTGCCAGCAGCGCCGATACAGGGTATGGAAACACCATATATTTT.

V is TRBV19 and J is TRBJ2-5; the match to TRBD2 covers 9 bases. CDR1 and CDR2 from the germline V gene are LNHDA and SQIVND (reference sequence). V trimming: 3 bases; J trimming: 0 bases; junction bases outside the gene matches: 5. The CDR3 has 16 residues. The CDR3 sequence: CASSIVAGVYQETQYF. CDR3 nucleotide sequence: TGTGCCAGTAGTATTGTAGCGGGGGTGTACCAAGAGACCCAGTACTTC.

The V and J genes are TRBV18 and TRBJ1-5, with TRBD1 matching over 12 bases. The length of the CDR3 is 16 residues. In germline, CDR1 is KGHSH, CDR2 LQKENI. V lost 6 bases to trimming and J lost 1 base; unmatched junction nucleotides: 4. CDR3: CASSGTGGRSNQPQHF. The CDR3 DNA reads as TGTGCCAGCTCCGGGACAGGGGGCCGGAGCAATCAGCCCCAGCATTTT.

J is TRBJ1-5 and V is TRBV25-1, with 9 bases that match TRBD1. The V gene end was trimmed by 6 bases and the J gene end by 5 bases; junction bases not matched to a gene: 2. Looked up from germline, CDR1 is MGHDK and CDR2 is SYGVNS. The CDR3 has 13 amino acids. The CDR3 spells CASRQGADQPQHF. The CDR3, as DNA: TGTGCCAGCAGACAGGGGGCCGATCAGCCCCAGCATTTT.

The chain uses TRBV4-1 and TRBJ2-1; 7 bases agree with TRBD2. Germline lookup yields CDR1 MGHRA and CDR2 YSYEKL. The CDR3 has 16 amino acids. Trimming took 3 bases from V and 0 from J; bases not matched to a gene: 5. The CDR3 region is CASSQAPSGSYNEQFF. Written as DNA, the CDR3 is TGCGCCAGCAGCCAGGCCCCTAGCGGCTCCTACAATGAGCAGTTCTTC.

CDR3 DNA: TGTGCCAGCAGTGAGAAGGCAGGGTCTGGGGCCAACGTCCTGACTTTC. It translates to CASSEKAGSGANVLTF. The V gene is TRBV2, the J gene TRBJ2-6, with D tentatively TRBD1 (5 bases). The V and J ends lost 3 bases and 1 base respectively, with 10 bases between them. Germline lookup yields CDR1 SNHLY and CDR2 FYNNEI. This CDR3 contains 16 residues.

The chain links TRBV30 to TRBJ2-3; D is tentatively TRBD1 or TRBD2 (5 bases each). Germline CDR1 GTSNPN, CDR2 SVGIG (reference sequence). This CDR3 has 15 residues. The V end lost 3 bases, the J end lost 7 bases, and 20 bases lay between the germline ends. CDR3 nucleotide sequence: TGTGCCTGGAGACAGGCCGGGGTCGCCGTATATACGCAGTATTTT. This sequence encodes CAWRQAGVAVYTQYF.

In this sample, this clone turned up once. This chain uses TRBV27 with TRBJ1-5, with D perhaps matching TRBD1 (5 bases). CDR3 length: 15 amino acids. Germline CDR1 MNHEY, CDR2 SMNVEV (reference sequence). Trimming cost V 2 bases and J 4 bases, with 12 bases left between them. The CDR3 DNA is TGTGCCAGCAGTTTAAGGGGTATAAGGAATCAGCCCCAGCATTTT. Protein product: CASSLRGIRNQPQHF.